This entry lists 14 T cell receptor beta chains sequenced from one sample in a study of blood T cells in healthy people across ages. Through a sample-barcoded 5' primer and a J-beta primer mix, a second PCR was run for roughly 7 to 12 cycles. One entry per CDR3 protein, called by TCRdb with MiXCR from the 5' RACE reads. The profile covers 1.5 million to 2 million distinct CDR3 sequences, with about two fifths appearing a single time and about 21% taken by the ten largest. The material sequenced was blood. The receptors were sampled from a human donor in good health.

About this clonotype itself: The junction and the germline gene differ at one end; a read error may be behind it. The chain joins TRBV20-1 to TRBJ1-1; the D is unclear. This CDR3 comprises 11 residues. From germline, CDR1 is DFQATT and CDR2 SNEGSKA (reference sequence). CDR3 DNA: TGCAGTGCTAGGAGGACCTCTGAGGCTTTCTTT. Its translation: CSARRTSEAFF.

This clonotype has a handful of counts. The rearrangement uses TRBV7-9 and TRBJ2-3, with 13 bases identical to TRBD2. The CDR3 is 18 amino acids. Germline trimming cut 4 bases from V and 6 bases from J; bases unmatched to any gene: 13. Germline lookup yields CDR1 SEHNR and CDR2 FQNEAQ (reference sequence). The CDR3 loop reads CASSSTVTSGGFMDTQYF. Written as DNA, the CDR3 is TGTGCCAGCAGCTCAACTGTGACTAGCGGGGGGTTTATGGATACGCAGTATTTT.

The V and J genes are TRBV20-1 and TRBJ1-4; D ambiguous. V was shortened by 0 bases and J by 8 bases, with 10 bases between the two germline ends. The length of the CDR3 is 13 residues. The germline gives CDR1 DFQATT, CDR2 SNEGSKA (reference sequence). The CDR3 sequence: CSARDHLVEKLFF. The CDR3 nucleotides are TGCAGTGCTAGAGATCACTTAGTCGAAAAACTGTTTTTT.

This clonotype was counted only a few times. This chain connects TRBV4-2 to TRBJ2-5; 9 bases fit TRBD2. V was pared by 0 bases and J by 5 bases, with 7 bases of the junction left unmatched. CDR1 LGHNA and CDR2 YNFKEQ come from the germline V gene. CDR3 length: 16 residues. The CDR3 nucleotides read TGTGCCAGCAGCCAAGATATAACTAGCGGGCGGGAGACCCAGTACTTC. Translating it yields CASSQDITSGRETQYF.

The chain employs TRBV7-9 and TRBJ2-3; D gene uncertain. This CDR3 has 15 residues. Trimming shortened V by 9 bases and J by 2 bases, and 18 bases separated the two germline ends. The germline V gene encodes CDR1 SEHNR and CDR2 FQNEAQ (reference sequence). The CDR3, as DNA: TGTGCCAGTCTCCCCCGCCAAGGAACCACAGATACGCAGTATTTT. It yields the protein CASLPRQGTTDTQYF.

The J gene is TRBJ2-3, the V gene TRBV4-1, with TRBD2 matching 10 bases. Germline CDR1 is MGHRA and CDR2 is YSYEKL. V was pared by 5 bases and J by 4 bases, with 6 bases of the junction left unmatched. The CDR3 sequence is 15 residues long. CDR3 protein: CASSLTLAGADTQYF. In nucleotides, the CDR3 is TGCGCCAGCAGCTTAACGCTAGCGGGGGCAGATACGCAGTATTTT.

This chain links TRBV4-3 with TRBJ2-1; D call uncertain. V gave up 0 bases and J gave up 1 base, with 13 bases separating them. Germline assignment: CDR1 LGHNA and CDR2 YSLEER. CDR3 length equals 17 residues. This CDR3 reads CASSQEPPPGSYNEQFF. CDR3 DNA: TGCGCCAGCAGCCAAGAACCCCCCCCAGGATCCTACAATGAGCAGTTCTTC.

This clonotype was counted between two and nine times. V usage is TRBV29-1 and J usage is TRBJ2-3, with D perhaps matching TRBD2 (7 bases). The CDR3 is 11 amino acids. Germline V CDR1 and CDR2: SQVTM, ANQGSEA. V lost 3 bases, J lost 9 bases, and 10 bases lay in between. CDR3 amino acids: CSVERGGTQYF. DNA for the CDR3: TGCAGCGTTGAGAGGGGGGGGACGCAGTATTTT.

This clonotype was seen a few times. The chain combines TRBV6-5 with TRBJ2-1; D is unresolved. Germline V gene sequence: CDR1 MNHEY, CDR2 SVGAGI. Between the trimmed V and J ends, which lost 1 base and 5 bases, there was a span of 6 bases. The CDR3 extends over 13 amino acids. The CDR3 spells CASSYFGDNEQFF. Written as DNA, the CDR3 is TGTGCCAGCAGTTACTTTGGGGACAATGAGCAGTTCTTC.

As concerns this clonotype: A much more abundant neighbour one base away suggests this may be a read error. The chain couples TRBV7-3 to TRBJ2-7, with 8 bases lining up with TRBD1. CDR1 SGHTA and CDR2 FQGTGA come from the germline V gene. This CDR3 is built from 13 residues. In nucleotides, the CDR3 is TGTGCCAGCAGCGCAGACAGGGGATACGAGCGGTACTTC. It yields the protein CASSADRGYERYF.

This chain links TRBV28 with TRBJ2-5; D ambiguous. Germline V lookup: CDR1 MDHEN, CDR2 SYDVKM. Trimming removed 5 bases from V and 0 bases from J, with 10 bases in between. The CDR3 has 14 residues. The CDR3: CASSPWGHQETQYF. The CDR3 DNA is TGTGCCAGCAGTCCTTGGGGTCACCAAGAGACCCAGTACTTC. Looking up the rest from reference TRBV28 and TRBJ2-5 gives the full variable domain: DVKVTQSSRYLVKRTGEKVFLECVQDMDHENMFWYRQDPGLGLRLIYFSYDVKMKEKGDIPEGYSVSREKKERFSLILESASTNQTSMYLCASSPWGHQETQYFGPGTRLLVL.

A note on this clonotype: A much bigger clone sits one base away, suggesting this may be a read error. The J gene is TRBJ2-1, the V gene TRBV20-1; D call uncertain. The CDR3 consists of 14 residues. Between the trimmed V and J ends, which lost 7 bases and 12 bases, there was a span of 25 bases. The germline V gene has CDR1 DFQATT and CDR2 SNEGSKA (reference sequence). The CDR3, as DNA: TGCAGTGTCACCCAAAGGGATTTAACTACGAGGCAGTTCTTC. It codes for CSVTQRDLTTRQFF.

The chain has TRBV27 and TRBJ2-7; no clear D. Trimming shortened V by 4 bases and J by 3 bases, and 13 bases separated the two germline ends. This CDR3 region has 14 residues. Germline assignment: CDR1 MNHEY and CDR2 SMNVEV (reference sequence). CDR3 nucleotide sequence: TGTGCCAGCAGTTCCTTGGTCGCGAACTACGAGCAGTACTTC. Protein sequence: CASSSLVANYEQYF.

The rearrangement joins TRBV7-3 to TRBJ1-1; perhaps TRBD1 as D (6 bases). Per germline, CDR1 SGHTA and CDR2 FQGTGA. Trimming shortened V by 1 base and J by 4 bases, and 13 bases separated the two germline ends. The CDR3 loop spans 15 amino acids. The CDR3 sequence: CASSLKAARGTEAFF. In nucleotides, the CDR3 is TGTGCCAGCAGCTTAAAGGCGGCCAGGGGCACTGAAGCTTTCTTT.